This T cell receptor (beta chain) emerged from a study of early T cells in non-severe SARS-CoV-2 infection (dated by TCRdb to the early 2020s). With regard to the full study: TCR sequencing used bulk RNA from unsorted whole blood, so alpha and beta chains could not be paired. The investigation overall reported the following: VDJdb matching was skewed toward anti-spike CD8 responses and likely underestimated virus-specific expansions by missing private and CD4 specificities.

This clonotype was detected a few times. Its antigen has not been determined. No clone much larger than this one lies a single base away; base qualities are absent. Set within a cohort of healthcare workers in London, UK, this nested case-control study involved weekly PCR testing of nasopharyngeal swabs along with blood sampling. Healthcare workers were recruited during the week of the UK lockdown, between 23 and 31 March 2020, and followed weekly for up to roughly 15 weeks. The CDR3 holds 13 amino acids from the cysteine to the phenylalanine. Of the read, only the CDR3 DNA is kept; its 39 bases are in frame from base 1. V drops 10 bases and J drops 0 bases, leaving 13 bases in between. CDR1 and CDR2 (MNHEY, SVGEGT) derive from the germline V gene. Receptors were amplified or captured by 5' RACE. Sequencing was carried out with a NextSeq 500. To correct for sequencing error and PCR bias, the TCR library protocol tagged individual cDNA molecules with unique molecular identifiers. TCR alpha and beta chains were both sequenced, and the abundances of alpha and beta sequences in each sample were closely correlated with each other. The authors processed their data as follows. V gene, J gene and CDR3 annotation of TCR sequences was performed with Decombinator V4. TCRs were defined as expanded if a significant change between any two time points was detected under a Poisson model with p below 0.0001. TCR abundances were normalised to the total number of TCRs sequenced per sample and were expressed as counts per million. MAIT TCRs were defined by TRAV1-2 paired with TRAJ12, TRAJ20 or TRAJ33, and iNKT TCRs by TRAV10 paired with TRAJ18. VDJdb, accessed on 1 November 2021, was searched for TCRs annotated for CMV, EBV and SARS-CoV-2, and TCRs annotated for more than one antigen were excluded. TCRdb's own reprocessing of the public reads used fastp at Q25 and MiXCR and kept productive beta chains. Entries that share a CDR3 protein sequence are merged under the most common genes and DNA. The V and J calls here are based on TCRdb, not the publication. Within this sample are around 55,000 distinct CDR3 sequences, with under 15% of them counted one time only. Jointly, the top ten make up 9% to 10% of the sample.

The rearrangement combines TRBV6-2 or TRBV6-3 with TRBJ2-7, with a weak D call of TRBD2 (7 bases match). The source was whole blood, collected at baseline. The sequence was collected from an adult who was a healthcare worker with PCR-confirmed SARS-CoV-2 infection or an uninfected control (not recorded which). The CDR3 region reads CATRGGTSYEQYF. The DNA reads as follows: TGTGCCACTAGGGGGGGTACCTCCTACGAGCAGTACTTC.